This T cell receptor (beta chain) was profiled in a study of cytomegalovirus exposure and HLA in healthy donors. The PCR was carried out with 60 Vbeta primers and 13 Jbeta primers. Clones were sequenced by immunoSEQ multiplex PCR, and TCRdb holds only the in-frame ones, with some missing. The table has 90,000 to 130,000 clones, roughly 83% seen once; the top ten hold 2.5% to 3%. V lost 0 bases to trimming and J lost 7 bases; unmatched junction nucleotides: 0. Germline V lookup: CDR1 SGHTA, CDR2 FQGTGA. The CDR3 consists of 13 residues. Sample: PBMCs. The receptor's source is a woman between 18 and 29 years old in good health and CMV-seropositive. The rearrangement uses TRBV7-3 and TRBJ2-7, with 10 bases that match TRBD2. CDR3: CASSLTSGGEQYF. CDR3 nucleotides: TGTGCCAGCAGCTTAACTAGCGGGGGGGAGCAGTACTTC.